This T cell receptor beta chain was sequenced for a study of siplizumab effects on memory and regulatory T cells. The V end lost 1 base, the J end lost 7 bases, and 7 bases lay between the germline ends. Germline CDR1 and CDR2: SEHNR and FQNEAQ (reference sequence). The CDR3 runs 13 residues. On this clone itself: Its antigen is as yet unknown.

Assays captured roughly 9.3 x 10^4 TCR templates per sample. Measured with immunoSEQ multiplex PCR; TCRdb has only the in-frame clones, and not every one. The table shows about 100,000 clones, with about 95% occurring only once. Study-wide results and caveats: Alloreactive sequences whose origin lay in unstimulated CD4+ memory cells were significantly reduced by siplizumab. Greater diversity than memory cells seemed evident in naive T cells, which also appeared to be major alloresponse contributors.

The receptor was isolated from a human donor in good health. The V call is TRBV7-9, the J call TRBJ2-2, with a tentative D call TRBD2 (5 bases). Source material: non-Treg CD4+ T cells sorted from blood. CDR3 in amino acids: CASSLDRGGELFF. The CDR3 coding sequence is TGTGCCAGCAGCTTAGATCGGGGCGGGGAGCTGTTTTTT.